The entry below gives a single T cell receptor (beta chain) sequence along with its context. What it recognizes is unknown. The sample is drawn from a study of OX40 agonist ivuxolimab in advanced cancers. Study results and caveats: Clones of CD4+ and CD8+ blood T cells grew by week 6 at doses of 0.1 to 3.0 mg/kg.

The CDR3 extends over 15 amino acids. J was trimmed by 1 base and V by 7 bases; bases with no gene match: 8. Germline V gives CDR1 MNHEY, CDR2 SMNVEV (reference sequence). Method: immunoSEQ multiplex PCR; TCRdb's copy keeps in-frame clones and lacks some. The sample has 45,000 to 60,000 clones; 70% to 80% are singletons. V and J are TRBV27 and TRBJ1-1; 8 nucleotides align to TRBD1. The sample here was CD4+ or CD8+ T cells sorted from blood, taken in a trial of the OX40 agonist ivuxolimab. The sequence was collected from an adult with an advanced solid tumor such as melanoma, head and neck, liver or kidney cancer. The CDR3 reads CASNQGQGSNTEAFF. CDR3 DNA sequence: TGTGCCAGCAACCAAGGACAGGGTTCGAACACTGAAGCTTTCTTT.